A single sample gave rise to the 6 T cell receptor beta chains below, sequenced in a study of T-cell memory formation after mild COVID-19. TCRdb processed the 5' RACE reads anew with MiXCR; each CDR3 protein has one entry. This table has around 340,000 distinct CDR3 sequences, roughly 15% appearing once. The material sequenced was PBMCs or a T cell subset sorted from them (not recorded which). The receptors shown here come from a young man who had mild COVID-19 (a few samples of this study predate the infection). Cell type and time point are not known.

The rearrangement joins TRBV29-1 to TRBJ2-1, with TRBD2 identical over 8 bases. With 4 bases clipped from V and 4 bases from J, the junction kept 6 bases outside the gene matches. This CDR3 spans 14 amino acids. The V gene's germline CDR1 is SQVTM and CDR2 ANQGSEA. Written as DNA, the CDR3 is TGCAGCGTTGTAGGCGGGGGGCCGTACAATGAGCAGTTCTTC. Protein product: CSVVGGGPYNEQFF.

V gene TRBV4-2 combines with J gene TRBJ2-1, with D perhaps given as TRBD1 or TRBD2 (6 bases each). V lost 6 bases, J lost 6 bases, and 12 bases lay in between. This CDR3 spans 13 amino acids. Looked up from germline, CDR1 is LGHNA and CDR2 is YNFKEQ. DNA for the CDR3: TGTGCCAGCAGGGAAACGGGGGCCAATGAGCAGTTCTTC. Encoded protein: CASRETGANEQFF.

The sample holds a few counts of this clonotype. The CDR3 is CASSPGQGAAGANVLTF. CDR3 nucleotide sequence: TGCGCCAGCAGCCCTGGACAGGGGGCGGCAGGGGCCAACGTCCTGACTTTC. V and J are TRBV5-1 and TRBJ2-6; 11 nucleotides match TRBD1. The V and J ends lost 4 bases and 4 bases, in that order; junction bases with no gene match: 7. The CDR3 spans 17 residues. Per germline, CDR1 SGHRS and CDR2 YFSETQ.

This clonotype was counted between two and nine times. This rearrangement joins TRBV5-8 to TRBJ2-3, with D perhaps matching TRBD1 (6 bases). CDR3 size: 14 residues. Germline lookup yields CDR1 SGHTS and CDR2 YDEGEE. Deletions cut 9 bases from V and 0 bases from J, with 14 bases between. The CDR3 DNA follows: TGTGCCACCCCCCGGGACACTAGCACAGATACGCAGTATTTT. The encoded protein is CATPRDTSTDTQYF.

The chain links TRBV7-9 to TRBJ2-1, with TRBD1 identical over 7 bases. The trim removed 6 bases at V and 3 bases at J, leaving 5 bases unmatched. CDR3 length equals 14 residues. Germline values: CDR1 SEHNR, CDR2 FQNEAQ (reference sequence). CDR3 in DNA: TGTGCCAGCAGAGCGACAGGGAGCTACAATGAGCAGTTCTTC. This translates into CASRATGSYNEQFF.

The gene calls are TRBV6-6 and TRBJ2-7; either TRBD1 or TRBD2 may fit D (5 bases each). Between the trimmed V and J ends, which lost 2 bases and 7 bases, there was a span of 12 bases. CDR3 length: 13 residues. Germline CDR1 and CDR2: MNHNY and SVGAGI (reference sequence). CDR3 sequence reads: CASSYPGTFEQYF. The CDR3 DNA follows: TGTGCCAGCAGTTACCCAGGGACGTTTGAGCAGTACTTC.